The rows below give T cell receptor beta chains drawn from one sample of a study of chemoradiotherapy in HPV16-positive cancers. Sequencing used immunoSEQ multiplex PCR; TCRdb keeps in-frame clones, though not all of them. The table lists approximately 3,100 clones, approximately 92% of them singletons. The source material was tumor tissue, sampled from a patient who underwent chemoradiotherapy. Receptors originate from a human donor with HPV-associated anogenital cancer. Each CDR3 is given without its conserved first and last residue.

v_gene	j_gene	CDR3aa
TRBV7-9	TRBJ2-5	ASSLMQEQETQY
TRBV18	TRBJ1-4	ASSLPVGVWKLF
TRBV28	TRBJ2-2	ASSRGGHTGELF
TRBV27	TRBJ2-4	ASRPVAKNIQY
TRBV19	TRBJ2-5	ASSIVAGGFETQY
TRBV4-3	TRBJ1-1	ASSQRWAVNTEAF
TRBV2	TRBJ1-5	ASGPPTGGLFQPQH
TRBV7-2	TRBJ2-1	ASSLRGGSYNEQF
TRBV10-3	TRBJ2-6	AISEGIGTGVGANVLT
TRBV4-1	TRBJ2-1	ASSRQISYNEQF
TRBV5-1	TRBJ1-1	ASSLTRGDTEAF
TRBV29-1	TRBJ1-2	SVDTTGGGYGYT
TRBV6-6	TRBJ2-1	ASADGEFNEQF
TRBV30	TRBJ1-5	AWSVLGRSYQPQH
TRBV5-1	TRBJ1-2	ASSSGTLYELYGYT
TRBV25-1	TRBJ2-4	ASSDGGADIQY
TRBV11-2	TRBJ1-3	ASSLEVQLGNTIY
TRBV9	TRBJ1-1	ASSADTASTEAF
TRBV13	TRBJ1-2	ASSRYDAGYGYT
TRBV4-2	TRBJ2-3	ASSLQSNTQY
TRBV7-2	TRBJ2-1	ASHDFRDEQF
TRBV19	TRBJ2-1	ASSTGWDRDGYNEQF
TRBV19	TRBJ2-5	ASSDDFQETQY
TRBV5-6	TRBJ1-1	ASSGIMNTEAF
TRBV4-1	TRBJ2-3	ASSQEGLAGGSTDTQY
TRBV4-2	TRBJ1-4	ASSQETGGGFEKLF
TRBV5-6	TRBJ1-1	ASSLGGGLVNTGAF
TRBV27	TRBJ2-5	ASSPGQYQETQY
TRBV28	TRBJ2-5	ASSARGQVQETQY
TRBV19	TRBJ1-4	ATSGGWEDEKLF
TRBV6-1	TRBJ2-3	ASSLTSTVLSFQY